This T cell receptor (beta chain) was sequenced during a study of T cell responses to AZD1222 COVID-19 vaccine. Overall study results and limits: All repertoire sampling was performed exclusively after the peak T cell response. Close to half of spike-specific TCRs reportedly recognize unmutated variant regions. Donors in the cohort were predominantly white British and more often female, and clonal diversity was possibly underestimated.

Profiled with immunoSEQ multiplex PCR; TCRdb holds only in-frame clones, not every one. The table lists some 150,000 clones, 75% to 95% of them singletons. This clone was observed a single time. Its antigen is currently unknown. Germline CDR1 is MNHEY and CDR2 is SVGAGI. There are 14 residues in the CDR3. V lost 7 bases, J lost 10 bases, and 20 bases lay in between. J is TRBJ2-1 and V is TRBV6-5, with D possibly matching TRBD1 (5 bases). The sequenced sample was peripheral blood, obtained on day 0 of MenACWY control vaccination. This receptor was identified in an adult in good health. The CDR3: CASKDIARDYEQFF. The CDR3 coding sequence is TGTGCCAGCAAGGATATCGCCAGGGATTACGAGCAGTTCTTC.